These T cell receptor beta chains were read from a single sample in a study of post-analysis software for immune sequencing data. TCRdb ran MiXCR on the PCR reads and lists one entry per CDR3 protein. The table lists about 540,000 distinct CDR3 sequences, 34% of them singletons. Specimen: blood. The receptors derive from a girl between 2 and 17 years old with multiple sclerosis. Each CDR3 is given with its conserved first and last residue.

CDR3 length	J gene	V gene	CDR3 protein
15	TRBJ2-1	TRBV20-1	CSAREVLAHYNEQFF
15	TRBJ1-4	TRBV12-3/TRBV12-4	CASSFYGTGDEKLFF
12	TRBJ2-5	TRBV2	CASSENQETQYF
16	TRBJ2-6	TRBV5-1	CASSLGGPSGANVLTF
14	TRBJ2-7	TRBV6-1	CASSAAGTSYEQYF
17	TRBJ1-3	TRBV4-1	CASSQGMLTGSGSTIYF
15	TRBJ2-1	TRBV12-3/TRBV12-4	CASSSGDALNNEQFF
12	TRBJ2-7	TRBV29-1	CSVGSGFREQYF
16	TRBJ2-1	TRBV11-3	CASSLEGTGSYNEQFF
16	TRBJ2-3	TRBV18	CASSPGQNRPTDTQYF